Below, 27 T cell receptor beta chains from the same sample are listed, as sequenced in a study of cytomegalovirus exposure and HLA in healthy donors. Primers included in the PCR were 60 Vbeta and 13 Jbeta primers. This table comes from immunoSEQ multiplex PCR, and its TCRdb copy is limited to in-frame clones, with some not included. The sample lists 110,000 to 150,000 clones, over 70% occurring once. The sequenced sample consisted of PBMCs. These receptors were collected from a man aged 30 to 45 in good health and CMV-seronegative.

The chain combines TRBV19 with TRBJ2-3; TRBD1 aligns across 8 bases. In germline, CDR1 is LNHDA, CDR2 SQIVND (reference sequence). After removal of 6 bases from V and 9 bases from J, the junction contained 11 bases not matched to a gene. The CDR3 length is 14 residues. Written as DNA, the CDR3 is TGTGCCAGTAGGGTGGGGCAGGGGGCGCAGACGCAGTATTTT. It codes for CASRVGQGAQTQYF.

CDR3 DNA sequence: TGTGCCAGCAGCTTAAGTAATCCAGGGTCTCGCGGCTACACCTTC. It encodes CASSLSNPGSRGYTF. The chain is built from TRBV7-2 and TRBJ1-2; tentative D call: TRBD1 (5 bases). Germline V gene data show CDR1 as SGHTA and CDR2 as FQGNSA. The CDR3 totals 15 residues. Trimming left V 2 bases short and J 8 bases short, with 18 bases between.

A word on this clone: Germline and junction disagree at one end, which may indicate a read error. The V call is TRBV6-4, the J call TRBJ2-6, with a tentative D call TRBD1 (5 bases). Germline V lookup: CDR1 MRHNA, CDR2 SNTAGT. CDR3 size: 15 residues. In nucleotides, the CDR3 is TGTGCCAGCAGTGACTCGAAGTCTGGGGCCAACGGCCTGACTTTC. Its protein product is CASSDSKSGANGLTF.

The rearrangement uses TRBV5-1 and TRBJ2-1; tentative D call: TRBD2 (6 bases). Germline CDR1 reads SGHRS; CDR2 reads YFSETQ. The CDR3 sequence is 15 residues long. Trimming took off 0 bases at V and 2 bases at J, with 9 bases between the two ends. The CDR3 bases are TGCGCCAGCAGCTTGGAACCGGGAGCCTACAATGAGCAGTTCTTC. Amino acids: CASSLEPGAYNEQFF.

V is TRBV10-2 and J is TRBJ2-1; 7 nucleotides agree with TRBD2. Germline V gene lookup returns CDR1 WSHSY and CDR2 SAAADI. CDR3 length: 13 amino acids. Unmatched junction bases numbered 10, after V lost 4 bases and J lost 13 bases. The CDR3 protein is CASSADASGLQFF. CDR3 coding DNA: TGCGCCAGCAGTGCAGACGCTAGCGGCCTACAGTTCTTC.

This chain connects TRBV5-1 to TRBJ2-5; 7 bases are a match to TRBD1. From germline, CDR1 is SGHRS and CDR2 YFSETQ. J lost 3 bases, V lost 1 base, and 3 bases had no gene match. The CDR3 runs 14 residues. For the CDR3, the DNA is TGCGCCAGCAGCTTGCTGGGGACAGAAGAGACCCAGTACTTC. Translated, it gives CASSLLGTEETQYF.

The chain employs TRBV14 and TRBJ2-1, with a tentative D call TRBD2 (6 bases). The CDR3 spans 13 residues. Trimming cost V 4 bases and J 7 bases, with 11 bases left between them. CDR1 SGHDN and CDR2 FVKESK come from the germline V gene. CDR3 loop: CASSRELANEQFF. The DNA for the CDR3 is TGTGCCAGCAGCCGGGAACTAGCAAATGAGCAGTTCTTC.

V and J are TRBV5-1 and TRBJ1-6; 10 bases match TRBD1. Germline V lookup: CDR1 SGHRS, CDR2 YFSETQ. The CDR3 sequence is 15 residues long. The junction had 5 bases not matched to a gene; V was cut back by 4 bases and J by 7 bases. CDR3 sequence: CASSPWDRGNSPLHF. The CDR3 DNA reads TGCGCCAGCAGCCCATGGGACAGGGGAAATTCACCCCTCCACTTT.

The chain uses TRBV7-9 and TRBJ2-7, with TRBD2 as a possible D gene (5 bases). Germline-derived CDR1 and CDR2 are SEHNR and FQNEAQ (reference sequence). With 5 bases removed from V and 5 bases from J, the gap between germline ends came to 16 bases. The CDR3 loop spans 14 amino acids. CDR3 nucleotides: TGTGCCAGCAGCCAACCAGACGCCGGGGACGAGCAGTACTTC. Amino acid sequence: CASSQPDAGDEQYF.

This chain uses TRBV5-1 with TRBJ2-7; D ambiguous. The CDR3 consists of 15 residues. V lost 6 bases, J lost 0 bases, and 16 bases lay in between. The germline gives CDR1 SGHRS, CDR2 YFSETQ. CDR3 protein: CASTILPESSYEQYF. In DNA form, the CDR3 reads TGCGCCAGCACCATCCTGCCCGAGAGCTCCTACGAGCAGTACTTC. The full variable domain, completed using reference TRBV5-1 and TRBJ2-7, is KAGVTQTPRYLIKTRGQQVTLSCSPISGHRSVSWYQQTPGQGLQFLFEYFSETQRNKGNFPGRFSGRQFSNSRSEMNVSTLELGDSALYLCASTILPESSYEQYFGPGTRLTVT.

This chain uses TRBV5-6 with TRBJ2-6; a weak D match, TRBD1 (6 bases). This CDR3 comprises 17 residues. The germline V and J ends were trimmed by 0 bases and 0 bases, with 10 bases remaining between them. Germline lookup yields CDR1 SGHDT and CDR2 YYEEEE. CDR3 in amino acids: CASSLGQGSSGANVLTF. The CDR3 DNA reads TGTGCCAGCAGCTTGGGGCAGGGGAGCTCTGGGGCCAACGTCCTGACTTTC.

The V gene is TRBV18, the J gene TRBJ2-1, with a weak D call TRBD2 (5 bases). Trimming shortened V by 3 bases and J by 3 bases, and 12 bases separated the two germline ends. Germline-derived CDR1 and CDR2 are KGHSH and LQKENI. There are 15 residues in the CDR3. Written as DNA, the CDR3 is TGTGCCAGCTCACCTCGTGGGAGCGACTACAATGAGCAGTTCTTC. Protein sequence: CASSPRGSDYNEQFF.

CDR3 sequence: CALRESPGANVLTF. The CDR3 bases are TGCGCCCTTCGGGAGAGTCCTGGGGCCAACGTCCTGACTTTC. The V call is TRBV5-1, the J call TRBJ2-6; D perhaps matches TRBD2 (6 bases). CDR1 and CDR2 from the germline V gene are SGHRS and YFSETQ. The V end lost 10 bases, the J end lost 2 bases, and 13 bases lay between the germline ends. The CDR3 is made up of 14 amino acids.

This sequence joins TRBV19 and TRBJ1-2; 8 bases are shared with TRBD1. Germline V CDR1 and CDR2: LNHDA, SQIVND (reference sequence). The V and J ends lost 1 base and 8 bases, in that order; junction bases with no gene match: 3. This CDR3 contains 13 residues. The CDR3 region is CASSIGTGSGYTF. As DNA, the CDR3 is TGTGCCAGTAGTATAGGGACAGGGAGCGGCTACACCTTC.

The gene calls are TRBV12-5 and TRBJ1-2, with TRBD1 matching 7 bases. CDR1 and CDR2 (germline): LGHNT, FRNRAP. Losses at the gene ends were 1 base for V and 9 bases for J; bases not matched to a gene: 2. CDR3 size: 12 residues. The CDR3 reads CASGLEDRRYTF. DNA of the CDR3: TGTGCTAGTGGTTTGGAGGACAGGCGCTACACCTTC. Looking up the rest from reference TRBV12-5 and TRBJ1-2 gives the full variable domain: DARVTQTPRHKVTEMGQEVTMRCQPILGHNTVFWYRQTMMQGLELLAYFRNRAPLDDSGMPKDRFSAEMPDATLATLKIQPSEPRDSAVYFCASGLEDRRYTFGSGTRLTVV.

The CDR3, as DNA: TGCGCCAGCAGTGACGACTCCCAAGAGACCCAGTACTTC. Translation: CASSDDSQETQYF. This chain joins TRBV10-1 and TRBJ2-5; D is undetermined. This CDR3 contains 13 residues. Germline values: CDR1 WNHNN, CDR2 SYGVQD (reference sequence). The V end lost 3 bases, the J end lost 1 base, and 6 bases lay between the germline ends.

V is TRBV10-3 and J is TRBJ2-7; D might be TRBD1 (6 bases). The ends were cut back, 6 bases at V and 5 bases at J, with 20 bases in the middle. This CDR3 is 15 amino acids long. Germline V gives CDR1 ENHRY, CDR2 SYGVKD. CDR3 region: CAISPQQGSIHEQYF. CDR3 sequence (DNA): TGTGCCATCAGCCCCCAACAGGGAAGTATCCACGAGCAGTACTTC.

The chain joins TRBV10-1 to TRBJ1-3; D remains unclear. The V end lost 6 bases, the J end lost 2 bases, and 11 bases lay between the germline ends. CDR1 WNHNN and CDR2 SYGVQD come from the germline V gene (reference sequence). The CDR3 consists of 14 residues. CDR3 in amino acids: CASSEGLPGNTIYF. CDR3 coding DNA: TGCGCCAGCAGCGAGGGCCTCCCTGGAAACACCATATATTTT.

This sequence joins TRBV7-8 and TRBJ1-5; 9 bases match TRBD1. Germline V gives CDR1 SGHVS, CDR2 FQNEAQ. V was pared by 0 bases and J by 6 bases, with 6 bases of the junction left unmatched. The CDR3 has 16 amino acids. The CDR3 nucleotides read TGTGCCAGCAGCTTAGCGCGGACAGGGGACCCTCAGCCCCAGCATTTT. Amino acid sequence: CASSLARTGDPQPQHF.

Points on this clone: The junction departs from germline at one end; a sequencing error may be responsible. Within the sample, other DNA sequences also encode this same CDR3. The rearrangement links TRBV28 to TRBJ1-5, with 8 bases fitting TRBD1. CDR1 is MDHEN, CDR2 SYDVKM, per germline. The CDR3 is 15 amino acids. This CDR3 reads CASSSPGGQDQPQHF. CDR3 DNA sequence: TGCGCCAGCAGTTCCCCAGGGGGCCAGGATCAGCCCCAGCATTTT.

This clone has only one observation. The genes are TRBV6-6 and TRBJ2-2, with a possible D match to TRBD1 (6 bases). The CDR3 spans 16 residues. The germline V gene has CDR1 MNHNY and CDR2 SVGAGI (reference sequence). V was trimmed by 2 bases and J by 6 bases, leaving 16 bases between them. The chain's CDR3 is CASSYKLVGAAGELFF. DNA of the CDR3: TGTGCCAGCAGTTACAAGCTGGTGGGGGCGGCCGGGGAGCTGTTTTTT.

This rearrangement joins TRBV28 to TRBJ2-7; 8 positions match TRBD2. Germline CDR1 and CDR2: MDHEN and SYDVKM. The CDR3 totals 15 residues. V lost 6 bases, J lost 1 base, and 8 bases stayed unmatched. The CDR3 loop is CASSSLAGGSYEQYF. Written as DNA, the CDR3 is TGTGCCAGCAGCAGCCTCGCGGGAGGATCCTACGAGCAGTACTTC.

J is TRBJ2-1 and V is TRBV6-1, with D perhaps matching TRBD1 (6 bases). The ends were cut back, 5 bases at V and 10 bases at J, with 21 bases in the middle. This CDR3 spans 15 amino acids. Looked up from germline, CDR1 is MNHNS and CDR2 is SASEGT. For the CDR3, the DNA is TGTGCCAGCAGTCACCCTCTTTCACAGGGCGGGGAGCAGTTCTTC. Translation: CASSHPLSQGGEQFF.

The V call is TRBV2, the J call TRBJ1-1; 8 nucleotides agree with TRBD1. V trimming: 2 bases; J trimming: 5 bases; junction bases outside the gene matches: 7. The CDR3 length is 15 residues. Germline V CDR1 and CDR2: SNHLY, FYNNEI. CDR3 bases: TGTGCCAGCAGTGAAATGGGGCAGGGGGCAACTGAAGCTTTCTTT. As protein: CASSEMGQGATEAFF.

This clone was seen only a few times. The rearrangement joins TRBV7-9 to TRBJ2-3, with unresolved D. V was pared by 5 bases and J by 10 bases, with 28 bases between. This CDR3 comprises 17 residues. Germline-derived CDR1 and CDR2 are SEHNR and FQNEAQ (reference sequence). In DNA, the CDR3 is TGTGCCAGCAGCCCCCTCTCCGGAGTCTACTTTGAGTCTTCGCAGTATTTT. It is translated as CASSPLSGVYFESSQYF.

This clone was picked up a small number of times. CDR3 residues: CASFRVKLPGELFF. Written as DNA, the CDR3 is TGTGCCAGCTTCCGGGTCAAGCTCCCCGGGGAGCTGTTTTTT. The V and J genes are TRBV28 and TRBJ2-2; D not certain. The germline CDR1 and CDR2 sequences are MDHEN and SYDVKM. V was shortened by 8 bases and J by 6 bases, with 16 bases between the two germline ends. This CDR3 is built from 14 residues.

The chain uses TRBV6-5 and TRBJ2-2; TRBD1 is a possible D gene (5 bases). The V gene lost 2 bases and the J gene lost 4 bases, with 14 bases spanning the gap. The CDR3 has 16 amino acids. Germline CDR1 reads MNHEY; CDR2 reads SVGAGI. The CDR3 bases are TGTGCCAGCAGTTACAAATTGCAGGGAAGCACCGGGGAGCTGTTTTTT. As protein: CASSYKLQGSTGELFF.